The clone carrying this T cell receptor (beta chain) has just a few counts. The antigen remains undetermined. These data belong to a study of T-cell memory formation after mild COVID-19. Study-level points and caveats: Most CD4+ clones that shrank were in CM and EM, while CD8+ ones turned up in EMRA.

A 5'RACE reaction primed in the constant segment made cDNA libraries of TCR alpha and TCR beta, and these carried sample barcodes and UMIs. Each CDR3 protein gets one entry after TCRdb re-called the 5' RACE reads with MiXCR. Altogether about 400,000 distinct CDR3 sequences are present, roughly 15% being singletons, with the ten largest covering roughly 21%. The CDR3 spans 14 residues. Germline CDR1 reads LNHDA; CDR2 reads SQIVND (reference sequence). The V gene end was trimmed by 6 bases and the J gene end by 0 bases; junction bases not matched to a gene: 5. The origin of this receptor is a man between 18 and 29 years old who had mild COVID-19 (a few samples of this study predate the infection). Cell type and time point are not known. The chain recombines TRBV19 with TRBJ2-7, with 7 bases aligning to TRBD1. Material for sequencing was PBMCs or a T cell subset sorted from them (not recorded which). The CDR3 loop is CASSIRDSSYEQYF. CDR3 in DNA: TGTGCCAGTAGCATCCGGGACAGCTCCTACGAGCAGTACTTC.